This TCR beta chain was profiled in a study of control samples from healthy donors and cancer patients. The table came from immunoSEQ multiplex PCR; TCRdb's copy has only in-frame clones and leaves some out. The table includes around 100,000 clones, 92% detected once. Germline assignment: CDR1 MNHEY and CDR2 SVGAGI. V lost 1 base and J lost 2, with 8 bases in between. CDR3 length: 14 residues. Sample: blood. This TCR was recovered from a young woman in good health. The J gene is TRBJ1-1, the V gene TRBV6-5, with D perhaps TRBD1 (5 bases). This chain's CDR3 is CASSYLQGNTEAFF. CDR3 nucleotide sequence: TGTGCCAGCAGTTACTTGCAGGGAAACACTGAAGCTTTCTTT.